This T cell receptor beta chain stems from a study of T cells in Graves' hyperthyroidism and ophthalmopathy. Study as a whole: The initial diagnosis was the point when peripheral blood was collected, ahead of any treatment.

Exclusion followed for patients with uncontrolled infection, other autoimmune disease, pregnancy or lactation. In its sample, this clonotype was seen many times. Its antigen is still unknown. Findings of the study overall: Blood samples included most of the expanded thyroid clonotypes exceeding 0.001.

TCR beta CDR3 regions were amplified from RNA transcripts. HTBI primers were the set used in a first-round RT-PCR of the TCR CDR3. TCRdb re-called the multiplex PCR reads with MiXCR, one entry per CDR3 protein. Among 190,000 or so distinct CDR3 sequences listed, around 20% were seen once. Sequenced input: blood. This receptor was identified in a man between 35 and 55 years old with Graves' hyperthyroidism.

As DNA, the CDR3 is TGTGCCAGCACCCCTGCAACTGAAAAACTGTTTTTT. It specifies CASTPATEKLFF. The chain couples TRBV12-3 or TRBV12-4 to TRBJ1-4; D is unclear. The V end was cut by 7 bases, the J end by 7 bases, with 10 bases between. The CDR3 sequence is 12 residues long.